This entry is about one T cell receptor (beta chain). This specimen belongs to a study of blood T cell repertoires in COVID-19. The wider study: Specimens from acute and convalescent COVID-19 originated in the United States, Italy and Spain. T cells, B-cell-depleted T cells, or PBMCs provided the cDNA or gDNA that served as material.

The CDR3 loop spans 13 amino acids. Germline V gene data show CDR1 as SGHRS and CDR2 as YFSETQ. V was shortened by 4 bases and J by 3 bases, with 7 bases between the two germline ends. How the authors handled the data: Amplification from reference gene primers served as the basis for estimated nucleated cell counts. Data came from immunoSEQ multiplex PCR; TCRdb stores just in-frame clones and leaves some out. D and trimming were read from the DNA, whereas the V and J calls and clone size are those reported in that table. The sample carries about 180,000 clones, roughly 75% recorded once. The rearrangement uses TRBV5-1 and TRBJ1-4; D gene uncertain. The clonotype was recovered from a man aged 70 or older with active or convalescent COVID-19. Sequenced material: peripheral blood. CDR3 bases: TGCGCCAGCAGCATCTTAGCTAATGAAAAACTGTTTTTT. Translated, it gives CASSILANEKLFF.